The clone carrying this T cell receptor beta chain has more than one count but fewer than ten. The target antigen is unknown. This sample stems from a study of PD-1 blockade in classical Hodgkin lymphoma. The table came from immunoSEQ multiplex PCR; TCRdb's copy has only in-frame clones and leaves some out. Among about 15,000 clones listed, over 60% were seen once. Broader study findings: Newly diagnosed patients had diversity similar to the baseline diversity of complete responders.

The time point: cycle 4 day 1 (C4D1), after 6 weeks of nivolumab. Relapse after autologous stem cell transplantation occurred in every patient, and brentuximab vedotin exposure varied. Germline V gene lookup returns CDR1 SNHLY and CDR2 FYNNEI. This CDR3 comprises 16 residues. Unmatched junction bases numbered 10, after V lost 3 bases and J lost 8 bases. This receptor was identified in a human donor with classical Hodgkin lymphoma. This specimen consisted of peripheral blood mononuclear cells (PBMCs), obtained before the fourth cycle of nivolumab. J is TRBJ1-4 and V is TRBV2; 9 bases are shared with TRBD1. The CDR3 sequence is CASSEFSGTGYEKLFF. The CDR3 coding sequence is TGTGCCAGCAGTGAGTTTAGCGGGACAGGGTACGAAAAACTGTTTTTT.